This T cell receptor beta chain is drawn from a study of blood T cell repertoires in COVID-19. This clone has more than one count but fewer than ten. Original methodology: Reference gene primer amplification in the assay estimated nucleated cell counts. Only in-frame clones appear in the TCRdb table, and some are missing; sequencing was by immunoSEQ multiplex PCR. V, J and clone size were drawn from that table, and D and trimming were deduced from the DNA. The sample lists 300,000 to 400,000 clones, more than 75% occurring once. Source material: peripheral blood. This receptor was taken from a woman aged 45-59 years with COVID-19, enrolled during active disease.

Written as DNA, the CDR3 is TGTGCCAGCCAGGGGGGTTGGTCACCCCTCCACTTT. As protein: CASQGGWSPLHF. V is TRBV3-1 (or the pseudogene TRBV3-2) and J is TRBJ1-6, with 7 bases lining up with TRBD1. J gave up 10 bases and V 8 bases, and 5 bases lay outside the gene matches. From germline, CDR1 is LGHDT and CDR2 YNNKEL (reference sequence). The CDR3 is 12 amino acids.